Listed below are T cell receptor beta chains from one sample, sequenced in a study of blood T cell repertoires in COVID-19. The assay was immunoSEQ multiplex PCR, and TCRdb's table has in-frame clones only and misses some. The table includes 150,000 to 200,000 clones, roughly 86% detected once. The sample consisted of peripheral blood. These receptors were taken from a man in his late teens or twenties with acute or convalescent COVID-19. Each CDR3 is given with its conserved first and last residue. A D gene is named only where the DNA matches it firmly.

len,v_gene,d_gene,CDR3aa
15,TRBV24-1,NA,CATSDPSGGVYEQYF
15,TRBV10-3,TRBD2,CAISPSGGGTDTQYF
15,TRBV27,NA,CASSTLTGLNTEAFF
15,TRBV5-8,NA,CASSQRAVVAYEQYF
16,TRBV27,TRBD2,CASSLTPGTSGNEQFF
14,TRBV14,NA,CASSPWTQYDEQFF
13,TRBV6-5,NA,CASREGPLVALHF
14,TRBV19,NA,CASSKLTGTDTQYF
16,TRBV11-3,TRBD2,CASSGSTSGGSDTQYF
13,TRBV27,NA,CASRLGSGVPQYF
15,TRBV19,TRBD1,CATQNRGSYNSPLHF
13,TRBV30,NA,CAWKGGTNEKLFF
13,TRBV3-1/TRBV3-2,NA,CASSPRQAGGYTF
16,TRBV5-4,TRBD2,CASTDPSGSPGDTQYF
18,TRBV7-9,TRBD1,CASSPKGPEDRGFSEAFF
12,TRBV6-6,NA,CASSYEAGGYTF
14,TRBV9,TRBD1,CASSVEGANTEAFF
15,TRBV18,TRBD2,CASSPRTSDYNEQFF
14,TRBV2,NA,CASSMRGSGNTIYF
15,TRBV28,TRBD1,CASSLSAQGGQPQHF
16,TRBV6-4,TRBD1,CASSVMTGCDNYGYTF
14,TRBV13,NA,CASSSPGRDTEAFF
16,TRBV7-9,TRBD1,CASSLGTGGAGQPQHF
12,TRBV25-1,TRBD1,CARTTGNGEQYF
15,TRBV11-1,TRBD1,CASSLVQGANTEAFF
14,TRBV3-1/TRBV3-2,NA,CASSRSGQWNEQFF
14,TRBV6-5,TRBD1,CASSWDSSNSPLHF
14,TRBV6-5,NA,CASKRKGQGTEAFF
15,TRBV2,NA,CASKYEASTNEKLFF
15,TRBV19,NA,CASSISRGLGYEQYF
16,TRBV9,NA,CASSEGSGLLNEKLFF
19,TRBV19,TRBD1,CASSVRTGDPKYSNQPQHF
17,TRBV3-1/TRBV3-2,TRBD2,CASSLKRTSGSGDTQYF
13,TRBV6-5,TRBD1,CASSYETGSGYTF
13,TRBV25-1,TRBD1,CASSRTGRSPLHF
15,TRBV7-2,NA,CASSLLQGAGNTIYF